This T cell receptor (beta chain) emerged from a study of Graves' ophthalmopathy and Graves' hyperthyroidism. Hyperthyroidism patients had new diagnoses, durations under 2 months, and ages of 18 to 65. Amplification of the TCR beta CDR3 regions used RNA transcripts (as template). HTBI primers primed a first-round RT-PCR, and a second-round multiplex PCR followed. Via MiXCR, TCRdb re-called the multiplex PCR reads, giving one row per CDR3 protein. The sample consists of around 1,000,000 distinct CDR3 sequences, 35% to 45% of them appearing once. On this clonotype itself: Without the conserved terminal phenylalanine or tryptophan, this CDR3 likely stems from a read error. The DNA is omitted, as the CDR3 cannot be located on it reliably, and the CDR3 follows TCRdb's listing.

This TCR was sampled from an adult man with Graves' hyperthyroidism. Sequences were obtained from peripheral blood or thyroid tissue (not recorded which).

The chain's CDR3 is CASSFELAG. The chain uses TRBV7-2 and TRBJ2-7; TRBD2 was called by the table and not checked on the DNA. Germline V gene sequence: CDR1 SGHTA, CDR2 FQGNSA. The CDR3 spans 9 amino acids, including both terminal residues.